A selection of T cell receptor beta chains follows, all from one sample in a study of blood T cells in healthy people across ages. TCRdb processed the 5' RACE reads anew with MiXCR; each CDR3 protein has one entry. The sample holds some 900,000 distinct CDR3 sequences, about 48% seen once. The sample taken for sequencing was blood. The receptors stem from a man aged 25-45 years in good health. Each CDR3 is given with its conserved first and last residue. The D gene is left open where the match is weak. Not all rows give a size; the values are once, few, many and, for expanded clones, a class.

TRBD1	-	TRBV3-1	TRBJ2-7	TGTGCCAGCAGCCACGCGACAGGGCACGAGCAGTACTTC	CASSHATGHEQYF
-	-	TRBV6-2/TRBV6-3	TRBJ1-1	TGTGCCAGCAGTTTATCCCTCACTGAAGCTTTCTTT	CASSLSLTEAFF
-	-	TRBV15	TRBJ2-7	TGTGCCACCAGCAGAGATCTTTCCGTAGACGAGCAGTACTTC	CATSRDLSVDEQYF
TRBD2	-	TRBV4-2	TRBJ2-7	TGTGCCAGCAGCCCCCTGTCGGGGGGGGCGATTGAGCAGTACTTC	CASSPLSGGAIEQYF
TRBD1	few	TRBV4-1	TRBJ2-7	TGCGCCAGCAGCCAAGAAGGGACAGGGAACGAGCAGTACTTC	CASSQEGTGNEQYF
-	few	TRBV9	TRBJ2-1	TGTGCCAGCAGCGAAAGGCAGACGGTCTACAGTGAGCAGTTCTTC	CASSERQTVYSEQFF
TRBD1	-	TRBV24-1	TRBJ2-3	TGTGCCACCAGTGATTCCAGACAGGGGTACACAGATACGCAGTATTTT	CATSDSRQGYTDTQYF
-	few	TRBV7-8	TRBJ1-5	TGTGCCAGCAGCGACGGGATTAGCAATCAGCCCCAGCATTTT	CASSDGISNQPQHF
-	-	TRBV2	TRBJ2-4	TGTGCCAGCACGGGGCAGAAAAACGTTCAGTACTTC	CASTGQKNVQYF
TRBD2	-	TRBV29-1	TRBJ2-7	TGCAGCGTTACTGGGACTAGCGCCTCCTACGAGCAGTACTTC	CSVTGTSASYEQYF
-	-	TRBV3-1	TRBJ2-5	TGTGCCAGCAGCCAAAAGGGGTTTTCGTCGGAGACCCAGTACTTC	CASSQKGFSSETQYF
-	few	TRBV18	TRBJ2-7	TGTGCCAGCTCCATTGGACCGACCTACGAGCAGTACTTC	CASSIGPTYEQYF
TRBD1	-	TRBV20-1	TRBJ2-5	TGCAGTGCTGACCCGGTTCAGGGGGTCAAAGAGACCCAGTACTTC	CSADPVQGVKETQYF
-	-	TRBV10-3	TRBJ2-1	TGTGCCATCAGGGGCGAGGGGAATGAGCAGTTCTTC	CAIRGEGNEQFF
-	-	TRBV30	TRBJ2-1	TGTGCCTGGAGTGTACGTGGGGCCTACAATGAGCAGTTCTTC	CAWSVRGAYNEQFF
TRBD2	-	TRBV7-2	TRBJ2-7	TGTGCCAGCAGCTTACACCCTAGCGGTCTCTCCTACGAGCGGTACTTC	CASSLHPSGLSYERYF
TRBD1	-	TRBV10-3	TRBJ1-1	TGTGCCATCGGGGGGACAGGGGGGGAATCCGAAGCTTTCTTT	CAIGGTGGESEAFF
-	many	TRBV12-3/TRBV12-4	TRBJ1-1	TGTGCCAGCAGGTTGAACACTGAAGCTTTCTTT	CASRLNTEAFF
-	-	TRBV20-1	TRBJ1-6	TGCAGTGCTAGTAACAGGCTCCAGGGTGGTTCACCCCTCCACTTT	CSASNRLQGGSPLHF
TRBD2	-	TRBV7-2	TRBJ2-1	TGTGCCTTAGGCGGGGGGGCCTACAATGAGCAGTTCTTC	CALGGGAYNEQFF
-	-	TRBV27	TRBJ2-7	TGTGCCACCCGGACGGATTCCTACGAGCAGTACTTC	CATRTDSYEQYF
-	-	TRBV20-1	TRBJ2-5	TGCAGTGCTAGCCTTAGTGTAGAGACCCAGTACTTC	CSASLSVETQYF
-	-	TRBV2	TRBJ2-5	TGTGCCAGCAGTGCTGTGAGCGTAGAGACCCAGTACTTC	CASSAVSVETQYF
TRBD2	-	TRBV20-1	TRBJ2-7	TGCAGTGTCGCGACTAGCGGGGGTTACTACGAGCAGTACTTC	CSVATSGGYYEQYF
-	-	TRBV12-3/TRBV12-4	TRBJ2-1	TGTGCCAGCAGTTTTACGGCTGGTGAGCAGTTCTTC	CASSFTAGEQFF
-	few	TRBV7-9	TRBJ2-4	TGTGCCAGCAGCCACGACAGGAGTTTTGACATTCAGTACTTC	CASSHDRSFDIQYF
-	-	TRBV4-1	TRBJ1-5	TGCGCCAGCAGCCAAGATAACTGGGGTCATCAGCCCCAGCATTTT	CASSQDNWGHQPQHF
-	many	TRBV5-5	TRBJ2-1	TGTGCCAGCAGCTTGACCCCCTTGACCGATAATGAGCAGTTCTTC	CASSLTPLTDNEQFF
-	-	TRBV20-1	TRBJ2-3	TGCAGTGCTATCCAGGGAGGTACGCAGTATTTT	CSAIQGGTQYF
TRBD1	few	TRBV27	TRBJ1-6	TGTGCCAGCAGGGACACAGGGGGCTATACACCCCTCCACTTT	CASRDTGGYTPLHF
-	few	TRBV4-1	TRBJ1-5	TGCGCCAGCAGCCAAGAGGGTAACAGTTATCAGCCCCAGCATTTT	CASSQEGNSYQPQHF
TRBD1	few	TRBV7-2	TRBJ2-7	TGTGCCAGCAGCCCACGGACAGGGATCAACGAGCAGTACTTC	CASSPRTGINEQYF
-	-	TRBV28	TRBJ2-7	TGTGCCAGCAGCACCCCTCTTCGTTACGAGCAGTACTTC	CASSTPLRYEQYF
-	-	TRBV20-1	TRBJ1-5	TGCAGTGCTAGAAGGGCGTACCTTACTGCGGTGGGCAATCAGCCCCAGCATTTT	CSARRAYLTAVGNQPQHF
-	-	TRBV18	TRBJ2-1	TGTGCCAGCTCACCTTCCAGAGACTACAATGAGCAGTTCTTC	CASSPSRDYNEQFF
-	-	TRBV28	TRBJ2-5	TGTGCCAGCAACCTACAGGGTTGGGGAGAGACCCAGTACTTC	CASNLQGWGETQYF
-	-	TRBV30	TRBJ1-1	TGTGCCTGGAACACGAACACTGAAGCTTTCTTT	CAWNTNTEAFF
TRBD1	many	TRBV7-9	TRBJ1-6	TGTGCCAGCAGTTTCGCTGACTGGACAGGGAGTCGTTCACCCCTCCACTTT	CASSFADWTGSRSPLHF
-	once	TRBV6-6	TRBJ1-1	TGTGCCAGCAGTACGACAAAAGCTGAAGCTTTCTTT	CASSTTKAEAFF
TRBD1	-	TRBV9	TRBJ2-1	TGTGCCAGCAGCGTGGGGACAGGGGCTGACAATGAGCAGTTCTTC	CASSVGTGADNEQFF
-	once	TRBV24-1	TRBJ2-3	TGTGCCACCACGCGGGGGCGGGAAGATACGCAGTATTTT	CATTRGREDTQYF
-	few	TRBV29-1	TRBJ2-7	TGCAGCGTTGAGATGGACTCCTCGTCGTACGAGCAGTACTTC	CSVEMDSSSYEQYF
TRBD1	-	TRBV11-2	TRBJ2-7	TGTGCCAGCAGCTTAGATCGCGGGACAGGGTTGACGTACTTC	CASSLDRGTGLTYF
-	few	TRBV6-5	TRBJ1-2	TGTGCCAGCAGTACAGGAACAATAGGTGGCTACACCTTC	CASSTGTIGGYTF
-	few	TRBV2	TRBJ1-4	TGTGCCAGCAGTGGGGAGTACAATGAAAAACTGTTTTTT	CASSGEYNEKLFF